This T cell receptor beta chain was identified in a study of blood T cell repertoires in COVID-19. V gave up 3 bases and J gave up 3 bases; unmatched junction bases: 5. The CDR3 extends over 16 amino acids. Germline CDR1 LNHDA, CDR2 SQIVND (reference sequence). Original processing notes: Estimates of nucleated cell counts were drawn from the amplification of reference gene primers. The protocol was immunoSEQ multiplex PCR, while the TCRdb copy is restricted to in-frame clones and leaves out a portion. The D gene and trimming were derived from the DNA, and the V and J assignments and clone size from that table. The table records some 120,000 clones, over 55% of them present only once. This clone was counted between two and nine times.

This receptor was obtained from a woman aged 70 to 79 with acute or convalescent COVID-19. The sequencing sample was made of peripheral blood. The chain couples TRBV19 to TRBJ1-6; 7 nucleotides agree with TRBD1. In DNA form, the CDR3 reads TGTGCCAGTAGTATTGGCGGACAGGTCTATAATTCACCCCTCCACTTT. Its protein is CASSIGGQVYNSPLHF.